This T cell receptor (beta chain) was documented in a study of cytomegalovirus exposure and HLA in healthy donors. Study overall: Prior work identified 120 million or so unique TCR beta sequences in 150 million to 200 million T cells.

CDR3 length: 13 amino acids. Trimming left V 4 bases short and J 3 bases short, with 9 bases between. The germline CDR1 and CDR2 sequences are KGHSH and LQKENI. PCR amplification relied on 60 Vbeta primers (plus 13 Jbeta primers). Per the original methods: Later, an analysis found about 83 million unique TCR beta chains, and approximately 10 million of these were shared. Sequencing used immunoSEQ multiplex PCR; TCRdb keeps in-frame clones, though not all of them. The DNA gave D and trimming, while V, J and clone size come from that table. The table has under 200,000 clones, around 88% seen once. The clonotype was recovered from a woman in her late teens or twenties in good health and CMV-seronegative. Sequenced: PBMCs. This chain uses TRBV18 with TRBJ1-1, with D maybe TRBD1 (6 bases). CDR3 DNA sequence: TGTGCCAGCTCACGTACAGGGCACACTGAAGCTTTCTTT. Translation: CASSRTGHTEAFF.